These 5 T cell receptor beta chains were sequenced from one sample in a study of CD8 T cells in Susac syndrome. RNA was extracted with the RNeasy kit, and a quantity of roughly 0.45 to 1 ug was reverse transcribed using random hexamers. TCRdb called the immunoSEQ multiplex PCR reads again in MiXCR, with one record for every CDR3 protein. The data hold 100,000 to 150,000 distinct CDR3 sequences, with roughly 93% observed a single time. The sample taken for sequencing was CD8+ T cells from PBMCs. The receptors were gathered from a human donor with multiple sclerosis.

The chain joins TRBV23-1 to TRBJ2-7; TRBD2 aligns across 9 bases. TRBV23-1 belongs to the ORF category, with a function that is uncertain. CDR3 size: 18 residues. V gave up 3 bases and J gave up 4 bases; unmatched junction bases: 16. CDR3 protein: CASSHEVMAGGPVYEQYV. The DNA for the CDR3 is TGCGCCAGCAGTCATGAAGTAATGGCGGGAGGGCCGGTTTACGAGCAGTACGTC.

This clonotype was seen a single time. The rearrangement links TRBV9 to TRBJ2-3, with 9 bases lining up with TRBD2. V lost 8 bases and J lost 0; bases outside the gene matches: 7. This CDR3 is built from 15 residues. Per germline, CDR1 SGDLS and CDR2 YYNGEE. The CDR3 reads CASRGGRASTDTQYF. The CDR3 DNA reads TGTGCCAGTCGTGGCGGGAGGGCTAGCACAGATACGCAGTATTTT.

The rearrangement joins TRBV12-3 or TRBV12-4 to TRBJ2-3; 8 nucleotides match TRBD1. The V and J ends lost 0 bases and 2 bases, in that order; junction bases with no gene match: 1. The CDR3 consists of 15 residues. Here the CDR3 DNA reads TGTGCCAGCAGTTTAGCGACAGGGGACACAGATACGCAGTATTTT. Its protein product is CASSLATGDTDTQYF.

This chain links TRBV5-1 with TRBJ2-5; TRBD1 matches at 12 bases. V was pared by 4 bases and J by 4 bases, with 5 bases of the junction left unmatched. The CDR3 spans 15 residues. CDR1 and CDR2 (germline): SGHRS, YFSETQ. In DNA form, the CDR3 reads TGCGCCAGCAGCCTCGGGACAGGGGGCGCAGAGACCCAGTACTTC. Its protein product is CASSLGTGGAETQYF.

J is TRBJ2-7 and V is TRBV5-1; TRBD2 might be the D (5 bases). Trimming pared 3 bases from V and 1 base from J, leaving 20 bases between. The CDR3 runs 17 residues. CDR1 is SGHRS and CDR2 is YFSETQ in the germline V gene. The CDR3 coding sequence is TGCGCCAGCAGCTCCACCCCTAGCCATAAAGGTTCCTACGAGCAGTACTTC. Translated, it gives CASSSTPSHKGSYEQYF.